One and the same sample provided the 9 T cell receptor beta chains below, sequenced in a study of T cell responses to AZD1222 COVID-19 vaccine. The repertoire was sequenced with immunoSEQ multiplex PCR; TCRdb's copy has only in-frame clones and lacks some. Among approximately 170,000 clones listed, approximately 89% were seen once. Sequences were derived from peripheral blood, sampled on day 0 of AZD1222 vaccination. The receptors originated from an adult in good health.

This chain uses TRBV15 with TRBJ1-1; D uncertain. CDR1 LNHNV and CDR2 YYDKDF come from the germline V gene (reference sequence). This CDR3 is built from 16 residues. With 0 bases removed from V and 1 base from J, the gap between germline ends came to 12 bases. The chain's CDR3 is CATSRDGWESNTEAFF. In nucleotides, the CDR3 is TGTGCCACCAGCAGAGATGGGTGGGAGTCGAACACTGAAGCTTTCTTT.

The rearrangement uses TRBV3-1 (or the pseudogene TRBV3-2) and TRBJ1-5; D remains unclear. Germline loops: CDR1 LGHDT, CDR2 YNNKEL (reference sequence). The CDR3 has 16 residues. Trimming took off 3 bases at V and 0 bases at J, with 12 bases between the two ends. CDR3 DNA sequence: TGTGCCAGCAGCCACGCCCAGACAAGTAGCAATCAGCCCCAGCATTTT. Protein sequence: CASSHAQTSSNQPQHF.

The J gene is TRBJ2-4, the V gene TRBV10-3; D perhaps matches TRBD1 (6 bases). Germline V lookup: CDR1 ENHRY, CDR2 SYGVKD. Trimming left V 0 bases short and J 13 bases short, with 13 bases between. This CDR3 contains 13 residues. CDR3 region: CAISESGAAPQYF. For the CDR3, the DNA is TGTGCCATCAGTGAGTCGGGGGCAGCGCCCCAGTACTTC.

The chain links TRBV7-6 to TRBJ2-1; 14 bases are shared with TRBD2. The CDR3 has 17 amino acids. CDR1 and CDR2 (germline): SGHVS, FNYEAQ. V lost 5 bases to trimming and J lost 7 bases; unmatched junction nucleotides: 10. The CDR3, as DNA: TGTGCCAGCAGCCGCCGACTAGCGGGAGGGGTGGGGAATGAGCAGTTCTTC. Residues: CASSRRLAGGVGNEQFF.

The chain recombines TRBV19 with TRBJ2-1; D not resolved. Germline CDR1 LNHDA, CDR2 SQIVND (reference sequence). Trimming removed 7 bases at V and 5 bases at J, with 15 bases between. There are 14 residues in the CDR3. Written as DNA, the CDR3 is TGTGCCAGTAAATTGGGAACAGACAACAATGAGCAGTTCTTC. This codes for CASKLGTDNNEQFF.

The chain couples TRBV30 to TRBJ1-5; D is unresolved. This CDR3 is built from 15 residues. The V end lost 6 bases, the J end lost 4 bases, and 19 bases lay between the germline ends. Germline V CDR1 and CDR2: GTSNPN, SVGIG (reference sequence). CDR3 bases: TGTGCCTGCTCCGGGGAGGTCCGCGGGAATCAGCCCCAGCATTTT. Amino acids: CACSGEVRGNQPQHF.

J is TRBJ1-2 and V is TRBV28; 7 nucleotides agree with TRBD1. Germline V gives CDR1 MDHEN, CDR2 SYDVKM. CDR3 length: 16 residues. V shed 8 bases, J shed 4 bases, and the junction held 16 bases outside the gene matches. The CDR3 coding sequence is TGTGCCAGCTCAAAGCTTGGTCCGGGACAGCTCTATGGCTACACCTTC. It is translated as CASSKLGPGQLYGYTF.

This sequence joins TRBV14 and TRBJ2-7; D might be TRBD2 (5 bases). The CDR3 contains 16 residues. V was cut by 4 bases and J by 5 bases, with 21 bases left in between. CDR1 is SGHDN, CDR2 FVKESK, per germline. CDR3 nucleotide sequence: TGTGCCAGCAGCCTCCAAGGACGGAGGAAAGCGAACGAGCAGTACTTC. Translation: CASSLQGRRKANEQYF.

The genes are TRBV5-5 and TRBJ1-5, with no clear D. Germline V gene sequence: CDR1 SGHKS, CDR2 YYEKEE (reference sequence). This CDR3 has 17 residues. V was cut by 3 bases and J by 0 bases, with 16 bases left in between. CDR3: CASSSQKGTDSNQPQHF. The CDR3 DNA reads as TGTGCCAGCAGCTCCCAAAAGGGCACCGATAGCAATCAGCCCCAGCATTTT.